Listed below are T cell receptor beta chains from one sample, sequenced in a study of shared clonotypes between healthy human individuals. Data came from immunoSEQ multiplex PCR; TCRdb stores just in-frame clones and leaves some out. In the table there are 950,000 to 1,200,000 clones, roughly 80% of which are singletons. The sequenced sample was memory CD4+ T cells from PBMCs. These receptors originate from a young man in good health. Some clones in this sample may be carry-over from other donors' samples. The CDR3 runs from the conserved cysteine through the conserved F or W. The listing skips clone size in some rows; elsewhere it reads once, few, many or a size class.

v_call	j_call	clone_size	cdr3_aa
TRBV19	TRBJ2-7	-	CASSPGHLSYEQYF
TRBV10-3	TRBJ2-7	-	CAVKPGATYEQYF
TRBV5-1	TRBJ2-7	once	CASSYRRGPYEQYF
TRBV6-5	TRBJ2-1	few	CASRSGETSYNEQFF
TRBV5-1	TRBJ2-1	-	CASSWSGSDGNEQFF
TRBV28	TRBJ1-1	-	CASSLTSDHTEAFF
TRBV7-9	TRBJ2-5	-	CASSWSRGPEETQYF
TRBV28	TRBJ1-1	-	CASSSVTGASMNTEAFF
TRBV11-1	TRBJ2-2	-	CASSLSRGGPSTGELFF
TRBV7-8	TRBJ1-1	-	CASSLTDTRLATEAFF
TRBV28	TRBJ2-3	-	CASSYGYRELVDTQYF
TRBV20-1	TRBJ1-1	few	CSASSRFEAFF
TRBV11-2	TRBJ1-4	-	CASSLGNPTGARGKLFF
TRBV30	TRBJ2-3	few	CAWRLVSTDTQYF
TRBV28	TRBJ1-1	few	CASSKTPMGTEAFF
TRBV30	TRBJ1-1	-	CAWSSRTPSTEAFF
TRBV7-9	TRBJ1-5	-	CASSRDRGVVGNQPQHF
TRBV11-2	TRBJ2-3	few	CASSFNLPTDTQYF
TRBV6-5	TRBJ1-5	-	CASSYTQDQPQHF
TRBV9	TRBJ2-3	few	CASSVDIASTDTQYF
TRBV28	TRBJ1-5	-	CASSYGPQPQHF
TRBV7-9	TRBJ2-5	once	CASSLAGLQETQYF
TRBV7-9	TRBJ1-1	-	CASSRGQGGLGTEAFF
TRBV7-2	TRBJ2-3	-	CASSLEGPTDTQYF
TRBV11-2	TRBJ2-3	few	CASSPGTPLDTQYF
TRBV5-1	TRBJ1-1	-	CASSLVPGSTEAFF
TRBV5-3	TRBJ1-2	-	CARSLTGHYGYTF
TRBV4-2	TRBJ2-5	-	CASSQASGETQYF
TRBV5-1	TRBJ2-5	few	CASSLMAKRGETQYF
TRBV5-1	TRBJ2-2	few	CASSLRQVTGELFF
TRBV19	TRBJ1-5	-	CASSTRRDSNQPQHF